The sequence of this T cell receptor (beta chain) was determined in a study of cytomegalovirus exposure and HLA in healthy donors. Concerning this clone itself: Its target is unknown.

Study findings and constraints: CMV serostatus was the sole immune exposure data available.

Germline CDR1 and CDR2: SGHTA and FQGNSA. The length of the CDR3 is 12 residues. Trimming took off 11 bases at V and 5 bases at J, with 13 bases between the two ends. The PCR ran on 60 Vbeta and 13 Jbeta primers. Clones were read by immunoSEQ multiplex PCR, and TCRdb kept only the in-frame ones, dropping some. The table includes some 110,000 clones, about two thirds detected once. The TCR originated in a boy between 10 and 17 years old in good health and CMV-seronegative. The chain employs TRBV7-2 and TRBJ2-1; D might be TRBD2 (7 bases). Material for sequencing was PBMCs. The CDR3 spells CASGRGNNEQFF. CDR3 DNA: TGTGCCTCGGGGAGGGGGAACAATGAGCAGTTCTTC.